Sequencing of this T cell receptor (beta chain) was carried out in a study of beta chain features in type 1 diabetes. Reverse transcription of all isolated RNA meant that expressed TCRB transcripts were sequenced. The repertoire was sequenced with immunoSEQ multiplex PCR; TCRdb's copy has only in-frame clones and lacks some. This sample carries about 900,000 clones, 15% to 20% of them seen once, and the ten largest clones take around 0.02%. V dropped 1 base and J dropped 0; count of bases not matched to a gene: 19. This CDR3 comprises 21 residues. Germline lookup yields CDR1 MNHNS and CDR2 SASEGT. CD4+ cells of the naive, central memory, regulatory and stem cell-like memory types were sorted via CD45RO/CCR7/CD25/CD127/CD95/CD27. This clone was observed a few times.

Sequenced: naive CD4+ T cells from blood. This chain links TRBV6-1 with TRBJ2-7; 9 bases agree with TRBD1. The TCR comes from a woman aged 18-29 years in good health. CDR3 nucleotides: TGTGCCAGCAGTGAAGACGCCTGGGGGACAGGGATATCTCCCAGCTCCTACGAGCAGTACTTC. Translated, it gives CASSEDAWGTGISPSSYEQYF.